Following are 18 T cell receptor beta chains from one sample sequenced in a study of OX40 agonist ivuxolimab in advanced cancers. Repertoires were generated with immunoSEQ multiplex PCR, while TCRdb's copy carries only in-frame clones and drops some. The sample yields around 33,000 clones, 80% to 95% seen once. The specimen comprised CD4+ or CD8+ T cells sorted from blood, sampled in a trial of the OX40 agonist ivuxolimab. The source of these receptors is an adult with an advanced solid tumor such as melanoma, head and neck, liver or kidney cancer.

This chain uses TRBV12-5 with TRBJ1-1, with D hard to call. V dropped 3 bases and J dropped 1 base, with 6 bases sitting between them. Germline-derived CDR1 and CDR2 are LGHNT and FRNRAP. This CDR3 spans 13 amino acids. The CDR3, as DNA: TGTGCTAGTGGTTTTTTAGAGAACACTGAAGCTTTCTTT. Translation: CASGFLENTEAFF.

The chain is built from TRBV28 and TRBJ1-6; D unclear. The CDR3 has 16 amino acids. Germline V CDR1 and CDR2: MDHEN, SYDVKM. With 3 bases removed from V and 0 bases from J, the gap between germline ends came to 9 bases. CDR3 sequence: CASSLSPSSYNSPLHF. CDR3 coding DNA: TGTGCCAGCAGTTTGTCGCCGAGCTCCTATAATTCACCCCTCCACTTT.

The chain recombines TRBV5-4 with TRBJ2-6; 8 bases are shared with TRBD2. Trimming at V came to 4 bases and at J to 4 bases, leaving 10 bases not matched to a gene. The germline V gene encodes CDR1 SGHNT and CDR2 YYREEE (reference sequence). This CDR3 contains 17 residues. In DNA form, the CDR3 reads TGTGCCAGCAGCCCGGGAGGGGGGGCGCTGGGGGCCAACGTCCTGACTTTC. This gives the protein CASSPGGGALGANVLTF.

The rearrangement uses TRBV30 and TRBJ1-1; maybe TRBD1 (5 bases). The V gene lost 1 base and the J gene lost 11 bases, with 11 bases spanning the gap. Germline CDR1 reads GTSNPN; CDR2 reads SVGIG (reference sequence). The CDR3 covers 11 residues. The CDR3 reads CAWSEEGLAFF. In DNA form, the CDR3 reads TGTGCCTGGAGTGAGGAGGGGTTGGCTTTCTTT.

This chain uses TRBV2 with TRBJ2-5; 8 bases fit TRBD1. Losses at the gene ends were 6 bases for V and 1 base for J; bases not matched to a gene: 7. The CDR3 length is 15 residues. Germline V gene lookup returns CDR1 SNHLY and CDR2 FYNNEI. CDR3 bases: TGTGCCAGCAGCGGACAGGGAGGCGGCCAAGAGACCCAGTACTTC. Encoded protein: CASSGQGGGQETQYF.

V gene TRBV30 combines with J gene TRBJ1-2; D gene ambiguous. The CDR3 has 13 amino acids. The ends were cut back, 2 bases at V and 2 bases at J, with 9 bases in the middle. Germline CDR1 is GTSNPN and CDR2 is SVGIG (reference sequence). Written as DNA, the CDR3 is TGTGCCTGGAGTCCCTCGCGGAACTATGGCTACACCTTC. Its protein is CAWSPSRNYGYTF.

This clone was seen a handful of times. The chain links TRBV27 to TRBJ2-5; TRBD2 agrees at 16 bases. Germline-derived CDR1 and CDR2 are MNHEY and SMNVEV (reference sequence). With 6 bases clipped from V and 5 bases from J, the junction kept 9 bases outside the gene matches. The CDR3 has 17 amino acids. The CDR3 here is CASSSGLAGGPRETQYF. CDR3 DNA: TGTGCCAGCAGCTCGGGACTAGCGGGAGGGCCACGGGAGACCCAGTACTTC.

The CDR3 nucleotides read TGTGCCAGCAGTTTAAATAACGGTCGGGCTTTCTTT. It codes for CASSLNNGRAFF. The genes are TRBV28 and TRBJ1-1; D remains ambiguous. Deletions cut 2 bases from V and 11 bases from J, with 12 bases between. Germline V gene sequence: CDR1 MDHEN, CDR2 SYDVKM. The CDR3 sequence is 12 residues long.

The J gene is TRBJ1-6, the V gene TRBV30; D remains ambiguous. V was pared by 0 bases and J by 0 bases, with 9 bases between. The CDR3 is 16 amino acids. Germline-derived CDR1 and CDR2 are GTSNPN and SVGIG (reference sequence). The CDR3 DNA reads TGTGCCTGGAGTGTTCTCGTTAGCTCCTATAATTCACCCCTCCACTTT. The encoded protein is CAWSVLVSSYNSPLHF.

The rearrangement joins TRBV28 to TRBJ1-5; 7 nucleotides line up with TRBD1. The length of the CDR3 is 14 residues. The V segment lost 6 bases and the J segment 6 bases; nucleotides outside the gene matches: 8. From germline, CDR1 is MDHEN and CDR2 SYDVKM. The CDR3 DNA reads TGTGCCAGCAGCCCCCGACAGGGCACTCAGCCCCAGCATTTT. Protein: CASSPRQGTQPQHF.

The chain joins TRBV10-3 to TRBJ2-2; no reliable D call. Germline V CDR1 and CDR2: ENHRY, SYGVKD. The CDR3 totals 13 residues. The ends were cut back, 7 bases at V and 4 bases at J, with 10 bases in the middle. This CDR3 is CAITDLSTGELFF. Written as DNA, the CDR3 is TGTGCCATCACCGACCTAAGCACCGGGGAGCTGTTTTTT.

This clone was seen a handful of times. The chain couples TRBV2 to TRBJ2-5; 7 bases line up with TRBD2. CDR3 length equals 14 residues. Germline V gene lookup returns CDR1 SNHLY and CDR2 FYNNEI. Unmatched junction bases numbered 4, after V lost 2 bases and J lost 4 bases. The CDR3 sequence is CASSESGEGETQYF. The CDR3 DNA is TGTGCCAGCAGTGAATCCGGGGAGGGAGAGACCCAGTACTTC.

The table lists this clone with a few counts. The V gene is TRBV30, the J gene TRBJ1-2, with 7 nucleotides matching TRBD1. Germline V lookup: CDR1 GTSNPN, CDR2 SVGIG (reference sequence). V lost 0 bases to trimming and J lost 8 bases; unmatched junction nucleotides: 6. CDR3 length equals 13 residues. The DNA of the CDR3 is TGTGCCTGGAGTGTGAGGGGGCGGCACGGCTACACCTTC. This sequence encodes CAWSVRGRHGYTF.

The chain uses TRBV28 and TRBJ2-7; 12 nucleotides match TRBD2. The V gene's germline CDR1 is MDHEN and CDR2 SYDVKM. The CDR3 runs to 20 residues. Germline trimming cut 3 bases from V and 5 bases from J; bases unmatched to any gene: 20. CDR3 residues: CASSFGGYSRGLAGGNEQYF. CDR3 in DNA: TGTGCCAGCAGTTTTGGAGGGTACTCTCGAGGGCTAGCGGGAGGGAACGAGCAGTACTTC.

In this sample, this clone turned up once. The J gene is TRBJ2-3, the V gene TRBV28; the D gene is possibly TRBD2 (6 bases). Trimming stripped 6 bases from V and 0 bases from J, with 10 bases between. CDR3 size: 14 residues. CDR1 is MDHEN and CDR2 is SYDVKM in the germline V gene. CDR3 protein: CASSTGTSTDTQYF. DNA for the CDR3: TGTGCCAGCAGCACCGGGACTAGCACAGATACGCAGTATTTT.

This sequence joins TRBV29-1 and TRBJ2-7; D perhaps matches TRBD2 (6 bases). This CDR3 has 13 amino acids. V lost 3 bases, J lost 0 bases, and 9 bases lay in between. The germline V gene encodes CDR1 SQVTM and CDR2 ANQGSEA. This CDR3 reads CSVDGGTSYEQYF. Here the CDR3 DNA reads TGCAGCGTTGACGGGGGAACCTCCTACGAGCAGTACTTC.

The J gene is TRBJ2-7, the V gene TRBV7-9; tentatively, D is TRBD1 (6 bases). Per germline, CDR1 SEHNR and CDR2 FQNEAQ (reference sequence). Trimming took off 5 bases at V and 0 bases at J, with 8 bases between the two ends. The CDR3 covers 13 residues. The CDR3 is CASSRQASYEQYF. Here the CDR3 DNA reads TGTGCCAGCAGCCGACAGGCCTCCTACGAGCAGTACTTC. Full variable domain (remainder filled in from reference TRBV7-9 and TRBJ2-7): DTGVSQNPRHKITKRGQNVTFRCDPISEHNRLYWYRQTLGQGPEFLTYFQNEAQLEKSRLLSDRFSAERPKGSFSTLEIQRTEQGDSAMYLCASSRQASYEQYFGPGTRLTVT.

The rearrangement joins TRBV30 to TRBJ1-1; D remains unclear. CDR3 length: 10 amino acids. V lost 1 base and J lost 10, with 7 bases in between. Germline V gene lookup returns CDR1 GTSNPN and CDR2 SVGIG (reference sequence). In DNA form, the CDR3 reads TGTGCCTGGAGTGGGGATGGAGCTTTCTTT. It encodes CAWSGDGAFF. Combining the CDR3 with reference TRBV30 and TRBJ1-1 gives the whole variable domain SQTIHQWPATLVQPVGSPLSLECTVEGTSNPNLYWYRQAAGRGLQLLFYSVGIGQISSEVPQNLSASRPQDRQFILSSKKLLLSDSGFYLCAWSGDGAFFGQGTRLTVV.